The rows below give T cell receptor beta chains drawn from one sample of a study of blood T cell repertoires in COVID-19. The protocol was immunoSEQ multiplex PCR, while the TCRdb copy is restricted to in-frame clones and leaves out a portion. The sample shows about 140,000 clones, roughly nine tenths of them seen only once. The specimen sequenced was peripheral blood. These receptors were collected from a human donor in a cohort sampled during active COVID-19. The CDR3 runs from the conserved cysteine through the conserved F or W. D genes are given only for firm matches. Not all rows give a size; the values are once, few, many and, for expanded clones, a class.

>TRBJ2-3|NA|TRBV2|TRBD2
TGTGCCAGCAGTGGGACTAGCGGGGCTGACACAGATACGCAGTATTTT
CASSGTSGADTDTQYF
>TRBJ2-3|NA|TRBV5-8|NA
TGTGCCAGCAGTATGGGGGGAACAGATACGCAGTATTTT
CASSMGGTDTQYF
>TRBJ2-3|NA|TRBV7-3|NA
TGTGCCAGCAGCTTAACGGGTGGGGCAGACACAGATACGCAGTATTTT
CASSLTGGADTDTQYF
>TRBJ1-1|NA|TRBV6-1|NA
TGTGCCAGCAGTGAAGTGGCAGGGATTACTGAAGCTTTCTTT
CASSEVAGITEAFF
>TRBJ2-1|NA|TRBV2|TRBD2
TGTGCCAGCAGTGACGAAGCGGGGCTATACAATGAGCAGTTCTTC
CASSDEAGLYNEQFF
>TRBJ2-3|once|TRBV9|TRBD2
TGTGCCAGCAGCGTAGGGATAGCGGGTCTTAGCACAGATACGCAGTATTTT
CASSVGIAGLSTDTQYF
>TRBJ2-5|NA|TRBV3-1/TRBV3-2|NA
TGTGCCAGCAGCCAAGATGGCAGGACTCACCAAGAGACCCAGTACTTC
CASSQDGRTHQETQYF
>TRBJ2-3|NA|TRBV5-1|NA
TGCGCCAGCAGCCCAGATGATCCTAGCACAGATACGCAGTATTTT
CASSPDDPSTDTQYF
>TRBJ1-3|NA|TRBV5-4|NA
TGTGCCAGCAGCGGGAGAGGGACTAACACCATATATTTT
CASSGRGTNTIYF
>TRBJ1-6|NA|TRBV27|NA
TGTGCCAGCAGTTTACGGTCGAATAATTCACCCCTCCACTTT
CASSLRSNNSPLHF
>TRBJ2-5|NA|TRBV19|NA
TGTGCCAGCAGTATATTGGGGGCCCAAGAGACCCAGTACTTC
CASSILGAQETQYF
>TRBJ2-3|NA|TRBV28|NA
TGTGCCAGCAGTTTAGAGGCAACAGATACGCAGTATTTT
CASSLEATDTQYF
>TRBJ1-1|NA|TRBV5-4|NA
TGTGCCAGCAGCCCATCGGACAGACCAGGCACTGAAGCTTTCTTT
CASSPSDRPGTEAFF
>TRBJ2-7|NA|TRBV27|NA
TGTGCCAGCAGTTTTAACAGCCCAGGTGGGCAGTACTTC
CASSFNSPGGQYF
>TRBJ1-2|NA|TRBV18|TRBD1
TGTGCCAGCTCACCTACGACAGGGACCTATGGCTACACCTTC
CASSPTTGTYGYTF
>TRBJ2-1|NA|TRBV11-2|NA
TGTGCCAGCAGCTTATTTTCCGGCGGTCCCAATGAGCAGTTCTTC
CASSLFSGGPNEQFF